These T cell receptor beta chains were read from a single sample in a study of spatial heterogeneity in lung cancer. TCRdb analysed the 5' RACE reads with MiXCR anew, one entry per CDR3 protein. The sample shows roughly 24,000 distinct CDR3 sequences, 8.5% to 10% of them seen only once. The sequencing used PBMCs, collected at follow-up. These receptors came from a male donor with early-stage non-small cell lung cancer. The conserved cysteine and the conserved F or W are not part of the CDR3 here.

J	V	CDR3
TRBJ1-2	TRBV27	ASSTRAGDYGYT
TRBJ2-7	TRBV7-6	ASSLSDRVPPYEQY
TRBJ2-7	TRBV28	ASTSSTSYEQY
TRBJ2-5	TRBV29-1	SVEPSGGPQETQY
TRBJ2-3	TRBV3-1	ASSPTSGGTDTQY
TRBJ1-3	TRBV4-3	ASSQDGQGGGNTIY
TRBJ1-1	TRBV6-1	ASREQGANTEAF
TRBJ2-5	TRBV11-2	ASSRQRRQETQY
TRBJ2-1	TRBV7-2	ASSLTREQF
TRBJ1-6	TRBV6-5	ASSYVGAWDNSPLH
TRBJ2-2	TRBV10-3	AISDDGTGGAMAGELF
TRBJ2-1	TRBV20-1	SARDLKGLSSHNEQF
TRBJ2-1	TRBV28	ASSVREQF
TRBJ2-5	TRBV5-1	ASSLVSGASKETQY
TRBJ1-2	TRBV6-6	ASSYSSTNYGYT
TRBJ2-5	TRBV7-2	ASSGTSGGKETQY